This entry lists 10 T cell receptor beta chains sequenced from one sample in a study of shared clonotypes between healthy human individuals. Sequenced by immunoSEQ multiplex PCR; TCRdb stores in-frame clones only, minus some. The sample has approximately 740,000 clones; less than 85% are singletons. The sample taken for sequencing was memory CD4+ T cells sorted from blood. As for subset: CD45RA-negative fraction. These receptors were taken from a woman in her thirties in good health.

This chain joins TRBV6-5 and TRBJ2-7, with a weak D call TRBD2 (6 bases). Germline V CDR1 and CDR2: MNHEY, SVGAGI. The V and J ends lost 5 bases and 10 bases respectively, with 12 bases between them. This CDR3 is 11 amino acids long. The CDR3 here is CASSPGGRQYF. CDR3 sequence (DNA): TGTGCCAGCAGTCCTGGGGGGAGACAGTACTTC.

This clone was seen only a few times. J is TRBJ2-6 and V is TRBV28; no clear D gene. This CDR3 region has 12 residues. Trimming took off 6 bases at V and 3 bases at J, with 3 bases between the two ends. Germline V CDR1 and CDR2: MDHEN, SYDVKM. This CDR3 is CASRNGANVLTF. The CDR3, as DNA: TGTGCCAGCAGGAATGGGGCCAACGTCCTGACTTTC.

The V call is TRBV20-1, the J call TRBJ2-7; D remains unclear. In germline, CDR1 is DFQATT, CDR2 SNEGSKA (reference sequence). This CDR3 spans 11 amino acids. The V and J ends lost 6 bases and 2 bases respectively, with 8 bases between them. The CDR3 bases are TGCAGTGCCTACGGTACCTACGAGCAGTACTTC. Its protein is CSAYGTYEQYF.

This chain connects TRBV19 to TRBJ2-7; D possibly corresponds to TRBD2 (6 bases). Germline V gene sequence: CDR1 LNHDA, CDR2 SQIVND (reference sequence). The V and J ends lost 10 bases and 7 bases respectively, with 17 bases between them. The CDR3 loop spans 12 amino acids. CDR3 residues: CATNLPGGEQYF. Here the CDR3 DNA reads TGTGCCACCAACCTCCCCGGAGGGGAGCAGTACTTC.

The CDR3, as DNA: TGTGCCAGTAGTATTCCCAAAGCGGGTTTTAGCACAGATACGCAGTATTTT. This encodes CASSIPKAGFSTDTQYF. The chain is built from TRBV19 and TRBJ2-3; possible D gene TRBD2, 6 bases. The V and J ends lost 3 bases and 0 bases respectively, with 16 bases between them. The germline V gene has CDR1 LNHDA and CDR2 SQIVND (reference sequence). The CDR3 has 17 amino acids.

This clone was counted at least ten times. The chain has TRBV7-6 and TRBJ2-5; a weak D match, TRBD2 (6 bases). Germline CDR1 and CDR2: SGHVS and FNYEAQ. V lost 3 bases to trimming and J lost 5 bases, with 16 bases between them. The CDR3 is 15 amino acids. CDR3 nucleotide sequence: TGTGCCAGCAGCTTGGTAGGAGGGTTGGCGGAGACCCAGTACTTC. Translation: CASSLVGGLAETQYF.

This clone was observed many times. This sample also contains other DNA sequences that code for the same CDR3. The chain combines TRBV5-1 with TRBJ2-1, with D possibly matching TRBD1 (5 bases). The CDR3 is 15 residues long. V lost 4 bases to trimming and J lost 0 bases, with 11 bases between them. Germline loops: CDR1 SGHRS, CDR2 YFSETQ. This CDR3 reads CASSADSSSYNEQFF. The CDR3 DNA reads as TGCGCCAGCAGCGCCGACAGCAGCTCCTACAATGAGCAGTTCTTC. Filled out from reference TRBV5-1 and TRBJ2-1, the complete variable domain reads KAGVTQTPRYLIKTRGQQVTLSCSPISGHRSVSWYQQTPGQGLQFLFEYFSETQRNKGNFPGRFSGRQFSNSRSEMNVSTLELGDSALYLCASSADSSSYNEQFFGPGTRLTVL.

V gene TRBV2 combines with J gene TRBJ1-1, with 10 bases aligning to TRBD1. With V trimmed by 5 bases and J by 7 bases, 7 bases remained unmatched. The germline gives CDR1 SNHLY, CDR2 FYNNEI. The CDR3 extends over 14 amino acids. The CDR3 loop is CASSRDRGFGEAFF. CDR3 sequence (DNA): TGTGCCAGCAGTAGGGACAGGGGATTCGGTGAAGCTTTCTTT.

J is TRBJ1-4 and V is TRBV21-1. TRBV21-1 is designated a pseudogene. The CDR3 covers 17 residues. This CDR3 reads CASSKVCGGTGNEKLFF. CDR3 coding DNA: TGTGCCAGCAGCAAGGTATGCGGGGGGACAGGTAATGAAAAACTGTTTTTT.

CDR3 amino acids: CASSFLAGGGDTQYF. For the CDR3, the DNA is TGTGCCAGCAGCTTTCTAGCGGGAGGAGGGGATACGCAGTATTTT. The chain joins TRBV7-2 to TRBJ2-3, with 11 bases lining up with TRBD2. Per germline, CDR1 SGHTA and CDR2 FQGNSA. The length of the CDR3 is 15 residues. V gave up 3 bases and J gave up 6 bases; unmatched junction bases: 5. The entire variable domain, with the rest obtained from reference TRBV7-2 and TRBJ2-3, is as follows: GAGVSQSPSNKVTEKGKDVELRCDPISGHTALYWYRQSLGQGLEFLIYFQGNSAPDKSGLPSDRFSAERTGGSVSTLTIQRTQQEDSAVYLCASSFLAGGGDTQYFGPGTRLTVL.